This TCR beta chain was documented in a study of kidney transplant recipient with SARS-CoV-2 infection (TCRdb year 2021). With regard to this clonotype: Its antigen target is currently unknown. Base quality data are lacking; no much larger clone is found one base away.

The instrument given in TCRdb is Illumina MiSeq. The peripheral T cell repertoire was profiled for human TCRbeta genes. In the original analysis: Beta-binomial modelling was used to test for differences in clonotype abundance while accounting for variability over time. Clonotypes that had expanded were screened against the ImmuneCODE reference database of SARS-CoV-2-associated TCRs and mapped onto regions of the viral genome. Additional analyses of the repertoire looked at TRBV gene usage, CDR3 length, CDR3 amino acid overlap between time points, clonotype abundance distributions and Jaccard similarity. TCRdb applied fastp at Q25 and MiXCR to the public reads, then kept only in-frame beta chains. Every entry covers one CDR3 protein and lists the most common genes and DNA from its rows. TCRdb, not the original authors, processed these V and J calls. Here the sample has roughly 250,000 distinct CDR3 sequences; around 28% occur a single time. The top ten constitute almost 7.5% of the sample.

Trimming removed 3 bases from V and 5 bases from J; the gene matches leave 7 bases unexplained. The germline V gene yields SGHDT for CDR1 and YYEEEE for CDR2. The CDR3 numbers 16 residues from cysteine through phenylalanine. This entry keeps only the CDR3 DNA: 48 bases, framed from base 1. The sample's time point label, decoded: pre-pandemic baseline sample and day 111 after first positive SARS-CoV-2 test. In this chain, TRBV5-6 is recombined with TRBJ2-3; 12 central nucleotides agree with TRBD2. The TCR originated in a male patient between 25 and 39 years old who had COVID-19 and was a kidney transplant recipient. After a transplant, some T cells may be of graft donor origin. Sequencing used a blood sample, obtained at baseline and on day 111 from a kidney transplant recipient. The DNA reads as follows: TGTGCCAGCAGCTCCGCTAGCGGGAGGGCGGGAGATACGCAGTATTTT. It is translated as CASSSASGRAGDTQYF. Extended through the reference TRBV5-6 and TRBJ2-3 proteins, this CDR3 yields the full variable domain: DAGVTQSPTHLIKTRGQQVTLRCSPKSGHDTVSWYQQALGQGPQFIFQYYEEEERQRGNFPDRFSGHQFPNYSSELNVNALLLGDSALYLCASSSASGRAGDTQYFGPGTRLTVL.